This T cell receptor beta chain derives from a study of shared T cell receptors in the human thymus. Some clones are missing from TCRdb's copy, which holds only in-frame ones; the method was immunoSEQ multiplex PCR. This table holds roughly 560,000 clones, 75% to 80% found once. The CDR3 runs 16 residues. J was trimmed by 3 bases and V by 6 bases; bases with no gene match: 5. The germline CDR1 and CDR2 sequences are MDHEN and SYDVKM. These same records also appear under a second study, on human thymus T cells. That report notes: Healthy Finnish infants having corrective surgery for congenital heart defects served as donors. Obtained as resections during corrective heart surgery, the thymus tissue was then studied. Thymic and blood repertoires appeared to display a bias in their usage of V and J genes. What related research reported was that thymic repertoires overlapped highly among unrelated individuals.

This clonotype was sampled from a boy under three years old with a congenital heart defect. The J gene is TRBJ2-5, the V gene TRBV28; TRBD2 agrees at 15 bases. Sequencing input: thymocytes. The CDR3 sequence is CASRSGLAGGEETQYF. In nucleotides, the CDR3 is TGTGCCAGCAGATCTGGACTAGCGGGAGGGGAAGAGACCCAGTACTTC.